Listed below are T cell receptor beta chains from one sample, sequenced in a study of Ad26.COV2.S vaccination and SARS-CoV-2 variants. Produced via immunoSEQ multiplex PCR; TCRdb's table is partial and in-frame only. Altogether some 350,000 clones are present, just over 90% being singletons, with the ten largest covering around 4.2%. Here the sequenced sample was peripheral blood, taken after recovery from COVID-19. The source is a human donor who had recovered from COVID-19. Each CDR3 is given with its conserved first and last residue. Each record gives: J gene, D gene, clone size, V gene, CDR3 DNA, CDR3 protein. D genes are given only for firm matches. Expanded clones get a size class; other rows say once, few or many, or leave the size out.

J: TRBJ1-2; D: NA; size: NA; V: TRBV9; DNA: TGTGCCAGCAGCGTAGGTGGGAGTGGCTACACCTTC; CDR3: CASSVGGSGYTF
J: TRBJ2-1; D: TRBD1; size: NA; V: TRBV5-6; DNA: TGTGCCAGCAGCTCAACAGGGGTCGATGAGCAGTTCTTC; CDR3: CASSSTGVDEQFF
J: TRBJ2-2; D: NA; size: NA; V: TRBV6-1; DNA: TGTGCCAGCAGTGAAGCCCGGAGGGGCACCGGGGAGCTGTTTTTT; CDR3: CASSEARRGTGELFF
J: TRBJ2-3; D: TRBD2; size: NA; V: TRBV4-1; DNA: TGCGCCAGCAGCCAAGACGGGGGGACAGATACGCAGTATTTT; CDR3: CASSQDGGTDTQYF
J: TRBJ2-2; D: NA; size: NA; V: TRBV12-5; DNA: TGTGCCCCGGTCACCGGGGAGCTGTTTTTT; CDR3: CAPVTGELFF
J: TRBJ1-1; D: TRBD1; size: NA; V: TRBV15; DNA: TGTGCCACCAGCAGCTTGGGGACAGGGTCTCCCGCTGAAGCTTTCTTT; CDR3: CATSSLGTGSPAEAFF
J: TRBJ1-1; D: NA; size: NA; V: TRBV11-2; DNA: TGTGCCAGCAGCTTACGGGGAGGGGGAACCGCTTTCTTT; CDR3: CASSLRGGGTAFF
J: TRBJ2-7; D: NA; size: NA; V: TRBV16; DNA: TGTGCCAGCAGCCAATTAGGCGGCAGGTCCTACGAGCAGTACTTC; CDR3: CASSQLGGRSYEQYF
J: TRBJ1-2; D: TRBD1; size: NA; V: TRBV5-1; DNA: TGCGCCAGCAGCGGGGAGACAGGGTATGGGAGTGGCACCTTC; CDR3: CASSGETGYGSGTF
J: TRBJ2-3; D: TRBD1; size: few; V: TRBV2; DNA: TGTGCCAGCAAAAGGGACAGGCACACAGATACGCAGTATTTT; CDR3: CASKRDRHTDTQYF
J: TRBJ1-4; D: TRBD1; size: NA; V: TRBV7-9; DNA: TGTGCCAGCAGCCCGGACAGGGGCACTGAAAAACTGTTTTTT; CDR3: CASSPDRGTEKLFF
J: TRBJ2-2; D: NA; size: NA; V: TRBV9; DNA: TGTGCCAGCAGCGCGAGTGGAAACACCGGGGAGCTGTTTTTT; CDR3: CASSASGNTGELFF
J: TRBJ1-6; D: NA; size: NA; V: TRBV15; DNA: TGTGCCACCAGCAGAGTTTGGGGGAATGCTTCACCCCTCCACTTT; CDR3: CATSRVWGNASPLHF
J: TRBJ1-3; D: NA; size: NA; V: TRBV6-5; DNA: TGTGCCAGCAGTTACTCATCAGGGTTTAGTGCCATATATTTT; CDR3: CASSYSSGFSAIYF
J: TRBJ1-2; D: TRBD1; size: NA; V: TRBV5-1; DNA: TGCGCCAGCAGCTGGGGACAGGGTCACTATGGCTACACCTTC; CDR3: CASSWGQGHYGYTF
J: TRBJ2-3; D: TRBD2; size: NA; V: TRBV5-1; DNA: TGCGCCAGCAGCCCGGACGGGACTAGCGGGGTTAGCACAGATACGCAGTATTTT; CDR3: CASSPDGTSGVSTDTQYF
J: TRBJ1-1; D: NA; size: NA; V: TRBV7-9; DNA: TGTGCCAGCAGCTTAGGGCTGGGGATAAACACTGAAGCTTTCTTT; CDR3: CASSLGLGINTEAFF
J: TRBJ1-5; D: NA; size: NA; V: TRBV9; DNA: TGTGCCAGCAGCGCCGCCGGTGGGAATCAGCCCCAGCATTTT; CDR3: CASSAAGGNQPQHF
J: TRBJ2-7; D: NA; size: NA; V: TRBV5-4; DNA: TGTGCCAGCAATCGACGTGGGGCCTACGAGCAGTACTTC; CDR3: CASNRRGAYEQYF
J: TRBJ1-5; D: NA; size: NA; V: TRBV19; DNA: TGTGCCAGTAGTATGCCCGGGAATAGCAATCAGCCCCAGCATTTT; CDR3: CASSMPGNSNQPQHF
J: TRBJ1-1; D: TRBD1; size: NA; V: TRBV6-2/TRBV6-3; DNA: TGTGCCAGCAGTTACTCGCGCAGGGGGATCCCGAACACTGAAGCTTTCTTT; CDR3: CASSYSRRGIPNTEAFF
J: TRBJ2-1; D: NA; size: NA; V: TRBV5-1; DNA: TGCGCCAGCAGTATGGGCGAAATCAAAATTAAAAGCTCCTACAATGAGCAGTTCTTC; CDR3: CASSMGEIKIKSSYNEQFF
J: TRBJ2-1; D: TRBD2; size: NA; V: TRBV27; DNA: TGTGCCAGCAGTCCGGGACTAGCGGGTTACTCCTACAATGAGCAGTTCTTC; CDR3: CASSPGLAGYSYNEQFF
J: TRBJ2-3; D: NA; size: NA; V: TRBV27; DNA: TGTGCCAGCACCGGCCCCCTCACAGATACGCAGTATTTT; CDR3: CASTGPLTDTQYF
J: TRBJ1-3; D: NA; size: NA; V: TRBV9; DNA: TGTGCCAGCAGCGCACCCACGGGGGACGGGGGTGGAAACACCATATATTTT; CDR3: CASSAPTGDGGGNTIYF
J: TRBJ2-7; D: TRBD2; size: NA; V: TRBV20-1; DNA: TGCAGTGCTAGTCGACTAGCGGGGATGGGGCAGTACTTC; CDR3: CSASRLAGMGQYF
J: TRBJ2-5; D: NA; size: once; V: TRBV19; DNA: TGTGCCAGTAGTGATCGTGGGGGGGGCTTAGAGACCCAGTACTTC; CDR3: CASSDRGGGLETQYF
J: TRBJ1-6; D: NA; size: NA; V: TRBV7-3; DNA: TGTGCCAGCAGCCGGACAGTCAATAATTCACCCCTCCACTTT; CDR3: CASSRTVNNSPLHF
J: TRBJ1-1; D: NA; size: NA; V: TRBV7-6; DNA: TGTGCCAGCAGCTATTCTGAAGTGAACACTGAAGCTTTCTTT; CDR3: CASSYSEVNTEAFF
J: TRBJ2-1; D: NA; size: NA; V: TRBV24-1; DNA: TGTGCCACCAGTGATCCTAGACAGGTCAATGAGCAGTTCTTC; CDR3: CATSDPRQVNEQFF
J: TRBJ1-2; D: NA; size: NA; V: TRBV5-4; DNA: TGTGCCAGCAGCTTCTTTGGGGTGTCGGGTGGCTACACCTTC; CDR3: CASSFFGVSGGYTF
J: TRBJ2-7; D: TRBD1; size: NA; V: TRBV9; DNA: TGTGCCAGCAGCGTAGCGGAAGCAGGGGGAATCTACGAGCAGTACTTC; CDR3: CASSVAEAGGIYEQYF
J: TRBJ1-1; D: NA; size: NA; V: TRBV7-9; DNA: TGTGCCAGCAGCTTAGGGGGAGGGGGGACTGAAGCTTTCTTT; CDR3: CASSLGGGGTEAFF
J: TRBJ1-1; D: NA; size: NA; V: TRBV5-1; DNA: TGCGCCAGCAGCCAGGGTGTGGGGACTGAAGCTTTCTTT; CDR3: CASSQGVGTEAFF